The 25 T cell receptor beta chains below were found in one sample sequenced in a study of monozygotic twins with inflammatory bowel disease. From its re-call of the 5' RACE reads, TCRdb lists each CDR3 protein once, without DNA. This sample contains roughly 300,000 distinct CDR3 sequences. The specimen sequenced was blood. All receptors come from a human donor with ulcerative colitis or Crohn's disease, or a healthy co-twin of an affected twin (not recorded which).

CDR3 in amino acids: CASSWNSGRVHEQYF. This chain joins TRBV12-3 or TRBV12-4 and TRBJ2-7; TCRdb names TRBD2, which stays unverified in the absence of DNA. The CDR3 is made up of 15 amino acids.

J is TRBJ2-4 and V is TRBV5-1; the D call from TCRdb, TRBD2, cannot be confirmed without DNA. This CDR3 has 16 amino acids. Germline values: CDR1 SGHRS, CDR2 YFSETQ. CDR3 loop: CASSLEAGKAKNIQYF. Full variable domain (outside the CDR3, taken from reference TRBV5-1 and TRBJ2-4): KAGVTQTPRYLIKTRGQQVTLSCSPISGHRSVSWYQQTPGQGLQFLFEYFSETQRNKGNFPGRFSGRQFSNSRSEMNVSTLELGDSALYLCASSLEAGKAKNIQYFGAGTRLSVL.

This chain links TRBV6-5 with TRBJ2-1; as DNA is missing, the TRBD2 call by TCRdb cannot be tested. The germline CDR1 and CDR2 sequences are MNHEY and SVGAGI. The CDR3 covers 16 residues. CDR3: CASSYLASGAYNEQFF.

The V gene is TRBV20-1, the J gene TRBJ1-6; TCRdb's D call of TRBD1 is untestable without DNA. This CDR3 region has 15 residues. Germline values: CDR1 DFQATT, CDR2 SNEGSKA (reference sequence). The CDR3 sequence: CSARPLDRDNSPLHF.

This chain's CDR3 is CASSLFRGRKETQYF. This sequence joins TRBV28 and TRBJ2-5; checking the TCRdb D call of TRBD1 is not possible without DNA. CDR3 length: 15 amino acids. The germline CDR1 and CDR2 sequences are MDHEN and SYDVKM. The variable domain in full, completed from reference TRBV28 and TRBJ2-5, reads DVKVTQSSRYLVKRTGEKVFLECVQDMDHENMFWYRQDPGLGLRLIYFSYDVKMKEKGDIPEGYSVSREKKERFSLILESASTNQTSMYLCASSLFRGRKETQYFGPGTRLLVL.

J is TRBJ1-1 and V is TRBV14. This CDR3 is built from 14 residues. Germline CDR1 and CDR2: SGHDN and FVKESK. The CDR3 sequence: CASSVRGANTEAFF.

The chain combines TRBV9 with TRBJ2-2; TCRdb outputs TRBD1, but without DNA this stays unchecked. This CDR3 region has 15 residues. Germline V gene lookup returns CDR1 SGDLS and CDR2 YYNGEE. This CDR3 reads CASSGGQGRTGELFF. The full variable domain, in which reference TRBV9 and TRBJ2-2 provide the parts outside the CDR3, is DSGVTQTPKHLITATGQRVTLRCSPRSGDLSVYWYQQSLDQGLQFLIQYYNGEERAKGNILERFSAQQFPDLHSELNLSSLELGDSALYFCASSGGQGRTGELFFGEGSRLTVL.

The rearrangement uses TRBV7-2 and TRBJ2-2. This CDR3 region has 12 residues. Germline CDR1 and CDR2: SGHTA and FQGNSA. This CDR3 is CASSLFSGELFF.

The chain has TRBV5-1 and TRBJ2-3; lacking DNA, the TRBD1 call made by TCRdb goes unchecked. Looked up from germline, CDR1 is SGHRS and CDR2 is YFSETQ. The CDR3 extends over 16 amino acids. CDR3 in amino acids: CASSTGHASSTDTQYF.

V and J are TRBV11-2 and TRBJ1-2; TCRdb lists TRBD1, though no DNA is available to test this call. Germline lookup yields CDR1 SGHAT and CDR2 FQNNGV. The CDR3 sequence is 15 residues long. The CDR3 is CASSWSGGAGYGYTF.

The rearrangement joins TRBV20-1 to TRBJ2-7; with no DNA, the TCRdb D assignment of TRBD1 cannot be verified. Germline V gene data show CDR1 as DFQATT and CDR2 as SNEGSKA (reference sequence). The CDR3 spans 13 residues. CDR3 amino acids: CSASSRGSYEQYF.

This chain joins TRBV6-4 and TRBJ1-1. The germline gives CDR1 MRHNA, CDR2 SNTAGT. This CDR3 comprises 14 residues. CDR3 amino acids: CASSDTSLGTEAFF.

CDR3 loop: CSVERLAGSIGELFF. This chain connects TRBV29-1 to TRBJ2-2; TCRdb indicates TRBD2, and absent DNA this call remains unverified. Germline assignment: CDR1 SQVTM and CDR2 ANQGSEA. This CDR3 comprises 15 residues.

This sequence joins TRBV30 and TRBJ2-1; TCRdb outputs TRBD1, but without DNA this stays unchecked. Looked up from germline, CDR1 is GTSNPN and CDR2 is SVGIG (reference sequence). The CDR3 is made up of 14 amino acids. The CDR3 loop is CAWIEAPGYNEQFF.

V gene TRBV12-3 or TRBV12-4 combines with J gene TRBJ2-6; the D gene TCRdb calls, TRBD1, cannot be checked with no DNA. This CDR3 comprises 15 residues. CDR3 protein: CATSTNRAGANVLTF.

The V gene is TRBV20-1, the J gene TRBJ1-5; checking the TCRdb D call of TRBD1 is not possible without DNA. The CDR3 loop spans 17 amino acids. Per germline, CDR1 DFQATT and CDR2 SNEGSKA (reference sequence). CDR3 in amino acids: CSARDRTGTVRNQPQHF.

The V and J genes are TRBV7-2 and TRBJ2-1; as DNA is missing, the TRBD1 call by TCRdb cannot be tested. Germline CDR1 is SGHTA and CDR2 is FQGNSA. The CDR3 sequence is 13 residues long. The CDR3: CASSSRTSNEQFF.

The rearrangement links TRBV4-2 to TRBJ2-5. Germline CDR1 LGHNA, CDR2 YNFKEQ. The CDR3 runs to 15 residues. The CDR3 sequence: CASSQDIGGKETQYF.

V is TRBV28 and J is TRBJ2-3. CDR1 is MDHEN and CDR2 is SYDVKM in the germline V gene. The CDR3 spans 14 residues. CDR3 amino acids: CASSSLGSTDTQYF.

The CDR3 protein is CASSYSRAFQETQYF. This rearrangement joins TRBV7-2 to TRBJ2-5; checking the TCRdb D call of TRBD2 is not possible without DNA. The V gene's germline CDR1 is SGHTA and CDR2 FQGNSA. This CDR3 has 15 amino acids.

This chain uses TRBV5-1 with TRBJ1-1. This CDR3 spans 11 amino acids. CDR1 and CDR2 from the germline V gene are SGHRS and YFSETQ. The CDR3: CASSLDTEAFF.

The rearrangement uses TRBV12-3 or TRBV12-4 and TRBJ1-4; no DNA is available, so the TRBD1 call from TCRdb remains unchecked. This CDR3 region has 14 residues. The CDR3 reads CASSKGGIGEKLFF.

The chain is built from TRBV12-5 and TRBJ2-2; TCRdb calls TRBD2, which cannot be checked without DNA. The germline V gene encodes CDR1 LGHNT and CDR2 FRNRAP. The CDR3 runs to 13 residues. The CDR3 here is CASGRDETGELFF.

The chain combines TRBV12-3 or TRBV12-4 with TRBJ2-7; as DNA is missing, the TRBD2 call by TCRdb cannot be tested. CDR3 length: 14 residues. CDR3 residues: CASSAGGGSYEQYF.

This chain joins TRBV7-9 and TRBJ2-7; there is no DNA to check the TCRdb D call of TRBD1. Germline V gene lookup returns CDR1 SEHNR and CDR2 FQNEAQ (reference sequence). CDR3 length: 14 residues. The CDR3 loop reads CASSHPLRGHEQYF.